The sequence of this TCR beta chain was determined in a study of beta chain features in type 1 diabetes. Expressed TCRB transcripts were sequenced because the isolated RNA had all been reverse transcribed beforehand. Clones were read by immunoSEQ multiplex PCR, and TCRdb kept only the in-frame ones, dropping some. The sample consists of about 340,000 clones, roughly 14% of them appearing once. The length of the CDR3 is 14 residues. V was clipped by 6 bases and J by 7 bases; unmatched bases: 10. From germline, CDR1 is MDHEN and CDR2 SYDVKM. With regard to this clone: Its matching antigen is unknown.

Sorting of CD4+ naive, central memory, regulatory and stem cell-like memory cells was performed via CD45RO/CCR7/CD25/CD127/CD95/CD27. Purities in excess of 98% were seen in all sorted populations. Study-level points and caveats: Patients' naive, central memory and regulatory TCRB repertoires appeared more alike than those of healthy donors. Among all four CD4+ subsets, Type 1 diabetes patients had TCRB CDR3s that were moderately but significantly shorter.

The sequenced material came from naive CD4+ T cells from blood. V and J are TRBV28 and TRBJ1-1, with 8 bases lining up with TRBD1. The sequence came from a woman aged 18-29 years with type 1 diabetes. CDR3 nucleotide sequence: TGTGCCAGCAGGATGACAGGGGCCTACCTTGAAGCTTTCTTT. This codes for CASRMTGAYLEAFF.